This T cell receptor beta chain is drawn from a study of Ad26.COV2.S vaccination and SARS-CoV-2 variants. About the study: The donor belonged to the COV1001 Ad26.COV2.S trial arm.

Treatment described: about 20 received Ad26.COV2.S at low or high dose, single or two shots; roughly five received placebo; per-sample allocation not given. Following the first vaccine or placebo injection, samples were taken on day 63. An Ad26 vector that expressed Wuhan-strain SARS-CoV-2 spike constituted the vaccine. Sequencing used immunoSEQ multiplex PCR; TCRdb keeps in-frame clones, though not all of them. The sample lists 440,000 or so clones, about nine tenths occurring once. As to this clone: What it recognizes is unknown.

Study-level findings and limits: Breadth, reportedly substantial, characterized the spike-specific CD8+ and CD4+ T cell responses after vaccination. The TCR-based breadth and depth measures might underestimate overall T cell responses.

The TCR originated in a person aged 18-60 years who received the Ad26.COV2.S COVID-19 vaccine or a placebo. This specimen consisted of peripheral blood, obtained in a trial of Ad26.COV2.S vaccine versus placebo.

CDR3 in amino acids: CASSGTGLAGGNEQFF. DNA for the CDR3: TGTGCCAGCAGTGGAACGGGACTAGCGGGAGGGAATGAGCAGTTCTTC. The genes are TRBV2 and TRBJ2-1; 16 bases line up with TRBD2. Germline loops: CDR1 SNHLY, CDR2 FYNNEI. J was trimmed by 7 bases and V by 4 bases; bases with no gene match: 4. This CDR3 is 16 amino acids long. Looking up the rest from reference TRBV2 and TRBJ2-1 gives the full variable domain: EPEVTQTPSHQVTQMGQEVILRCVPISNHLYFYWYRQILGQKVEFLVSFYNNEISEKSEIFDDQFSVERPDGSNFTLKIRSTKLEDSAMYFCASSGTGLAGGNEQFFGPGTRLTVL.